This is a list of T cell receptor beta chains from one sample in a study of blood T cell repertoires in COVID-19. TCRdb's table, derived via immunoSEQ multiplex PCR, lists solely in-frame clones and lacks some. The top ten clones hold approximately 1.9% of a sample with approximately 260,000 clones, approximately 90% of them seen once. Sequenced material: PBMCs or T cells enriched from blood (not recorded which). The source is a young woman who had recovered from COVID-19. Both conserved end residues are trimmed from each CDR3. Size is stated for part of the rows, as once, few or many counts, or as a class when the clone is expanded.

V gene,clone size,J gene,CDR3 protein
TRBV11-2,NA,TRBJ1-2,ASRLGTHTGYT
TRBV5-1,NA,TRBJ1-1,ASTLTGGRGTEAF
TRBV5-1,NA,TRBJ1-4,ASSLYGTGDEKLF
TRBV5-4,NA,TRBJ2-7,ASSLGLASSREQY
TRBV19,NA,TRBJ1-3,ASSIPVAPGNTIY
TRBV2,few,TRBJ1-3,ASSVRGNTIY
TRBV18,NA,TRBJ1-4,ASSRADRGGREKLF
TRBV10-3,NA,TRBJ1-5,AISEGSSNQPQH
TRBV19,NA,TRBJ2-1,ASSIGTSGRSYNEQF
TRBV12-3/TRBV12-4,NA,TRBJ1-2,ASSLGEYGYT